The sequence of this T cell receptor beta chain was determined in a study of CD8 T cells in ankylosing spondylitis. Per germline, CDR1 SGHVS and CDR2 FNYEAQ. This CDR3 comprises 10 residues. Trimming pared 8 bases from V and 6 bases from J, leaving 4 bases between. In making TCR beta libraries, quantitative 5'-RACE with molecular barcodes was used. TCRdb independently ran MiXCR on the 5' RACE reads; one entry per CDR3 protein. The sample has tens of thousands of distinct CDR3 sequences, less than 6% seen once. This clonotype appeared many times. The antigen is unknown. Study findings and constraints: Characteristic of ankylosing spondylitis blood, it appeared, was a TCR beta motif comprising about 8 highly homologous variants. The authors reported significant enrichment of disease-linked clones in matched ankylosing spondylitis synovial fluid. Within peripheral blood, clones linked to disease were CD8+ and relatively rare.

Sequencing was performed on blood, either unsorted or a sorted T cell fraction (not recorded which). The chain uses TRBV7-6 and TRBJ2-2; no definite D call. The receptor was isolated from a male donor with ankylosing spondylitis or in good health (not recorded which). CDR3 sequence (DNA): TGTGCCAGCGGGTCCGGGGAGCTGTTTTTT. This sequence encodes CASGSGELFF.